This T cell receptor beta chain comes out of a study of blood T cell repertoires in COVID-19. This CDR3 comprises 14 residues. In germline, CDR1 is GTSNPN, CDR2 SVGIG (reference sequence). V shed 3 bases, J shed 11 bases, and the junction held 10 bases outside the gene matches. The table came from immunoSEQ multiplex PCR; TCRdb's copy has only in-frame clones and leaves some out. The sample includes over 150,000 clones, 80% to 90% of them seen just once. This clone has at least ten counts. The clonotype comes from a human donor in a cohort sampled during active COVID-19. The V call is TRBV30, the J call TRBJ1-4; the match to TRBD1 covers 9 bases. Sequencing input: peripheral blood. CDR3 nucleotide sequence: TGTGCCTGGAGCCTTGAGGACAGGGGAGGGAAACTGTTTTTT. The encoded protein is CAWSLEDRGGKLFF.